This TCR beta chain was obtained from a study of T cell responses to AZD1222 COVID-19 vaccine. Regarding the study as a whole: Every sample of the repertoires postdated the peak T cell response. Vaccination with two AZD1222 doses was followed by a rise in Spike-specific TCR breadth and depth.

CDR3 length: 13 amino acids. Germline-derived CDR1 and CDR2 are MNHEY and SVGAGI. Deletions cut 7 bases from V and 3 bases from J, with 12 bases between. Note on this clone: Its antigen is unidentified.

The method was immunoSEQ multiplex PCR; TCRdb's version includes in-frame clones alone and lacks a portion of them. The top ten clones hold about 2.5% of a sample with about 150,000 clones, about 92% of them seen once. This TCR derives from an adult in good health. The sample here was peripheral blood, taken on day 0 of AZD1222 vaccination. The chain employs TRBV6-5 and TRBJ1-1; no definite D call. CDR3: CASNPTSDTEAFF. CDR3 DNA: TGTGCCAGCAATCCGACTTCCGACACTGAAGCTTTCTTT.